The next 11 T cell receptor beta chains were all read from a single sample in a study of early T cells in non-severe SARS-CoV-2 infection. MiXCR, applied by TCRdb to the 5' RACE reads, yields one record per CDR3 protein. The sample holds 65,000 to 80,000 distinct CDR3 sequences, about 11% seen once. Sequencing was done on a sample of whole blood. Receptors originate from an adult who was a healthcare worker with PCR-confirmed SARS-CoV-2 infection or an uninfected control (not recorded which).

This clonotype was seen ten or more times. V and J are TRBV3-1 and TRBJ2-3, with TRBD1 matching over 11 bases. This CDR3 region has 16 residues. CDR1 and CDR2 from the germline V gene are LGHDT and YNNKEL (reference sequence). Trimming cost V 2 bases and J 2 bases; bases outside gene matches: 3. The CDR3 protein is CASSQRTGGITDTQYF. In nucleotides, the CDR3 is TGTGCCAGCAGCCAAAGGACAGGGGGCATCACAGATACGCAGTATTTT.

This clonotype occurred many times. The chain employs TRBV6-6 and TRBJ1-3, with a tentative D call TRBD1 (5 bases). The CDR3 runs 13 residues. The germline V gene has CDR1 MNHNY and CDR2 SVGAGI (reference sequence). With 7 bases removed from V and 3 bases from J, the gap between germline ends came to 10 bases. Here the CDR3 DNA reads TGTGCCAGCATGCGAGGGGTTGGAAACACCATATATTTT. Residues: CASMRGVGNTIYF.

In its sample, this clonotype was seen many times. This rearrangement joins TRBV6-5 to TRBJ2-2; 9 nucleotides agree with TRBD1. The germline V gene has CDR1 MNHEY and CDR2 SVGAGI. The CDR3 is 14 amino acids. The junction had 5 bases not matched to a gene; V was cut back by 6 bases and J by 6 bases. The CDR3 loop reads CASRQGAGAGELFF. The CDR3 DNA follows: TGTGCCAGCAGACAGGGGGCAGGGGCCGGGGAGCTGTTTTTT.

The rearrangement joins TRBV29-1 to TRBJ1-1, with D hard to call. The CDR3 length is 13 residues. Germline V gene lookup returns CDR1 SQVTM and CDR2 ANQGSEA. Trimming removed 5 bases from V and 0 bases from J, with 10 bases in between. The CDR3 protein is CSVSPRMNTEAFF. As DNA, the CDR3 is TGCAGCGTTTCGCCCAGGATGAACACTGAAGCTTTCTTT. The variable domain in full, completed from reference TRBV29-1 and TRBJ1-1, reads SAVISQKPSRDICQRGTSLTIQCQVDSQVTMMFWYRQQPGQSLTLIATANQGSEATYESGFVIDKFPISRPNLTFSTLTVSNMSPEDSSIYLCSVSPRMNTEAFFGQGTRLTVV.

This clonotype was counted many times. The rearrangement uses TRBV6-6 and TRBJ1-4; TRBD1 aligns across 8 bases. Germline V gene data show CDR1 as MNHNY and CDR2 as SVGAGI (reference sequence). CDR3 size: 15 residues. V was clipped by 7 bases and J by 7 bases; unmatched bases: 11. The CDR3 protein is CASNDHRGTGEKLFF. The CDR3 nucleotides read TGTGCCAGCAACGATCACAGGGGGACGGGTGAAAAACTGTTTTTT.

This clonotype was recorded a few times. The chain links TRBV25-1 to TRBJ2-2; D unresolved. This CDR3 has 12 residues. Between the trimmed V and J ends, which lost 3 bases and 8 bases, there was a span of 7 bases. Germline V gene lookup returns CDR1 MGHDK and CDR2 SYGVNS. Here the CDR3 reads CASSDPVGELFF. The DNA for the CDR3 is TGTGCCAGCAGTGATCCCGTTGGGGAGCTGTTTTTT.

This clonotype was seen repeatedly, ten times or more. This chain connects TRBV6-6 to TRBJ1-3, with 9 bases that match TRBD1. The CDR3 length is 14 residues. The germline V gene encodes CDR1 MNHNY and CDR2 SVGAGI (reference sequence). The ends lost 2 bases at V and 6 bases at J; junction bases unmatched: 2. The CDR3 region is CASSYRDRANTIYF. Written as DNA, the CDR3 is TGTGCCAGCAGTTACCGGGACAGGGCAAACACCATATATTTT.

Notes on this clonotype: With a much larger clone just one base away, this may be a read error. The V gene is TRBV25-1, the J gene TRBJ1-2; weak D call: TRBD1 (5 bases). The CDR3 runs 13 residues. CDR1 is MGHDK and CDR2 is SYGVNS in the germline V gene. The CDR3 nucleotides read TGTGCCGGCAGTGCGGGGGGATCCTCCATTCGGACCTTC. Its protein product is CAGSAGGSSIRTF.

This clonotype has at least ten counts. This chain uses TRBV11-2 with TRBJ2-7; perhaps D is TRBD1 or TRBD2 (6 bases each). V was clipped by 7 bases and J by 5 bases, with 15 bases between them. There are 13 residues in the CDR3. Per germline, CDR1 SGHAT and CDR2 FQNNGV. CDR3 protein: CASKAAGEDEQYF. CDR3 DNA sequence: TGTGCCAGCAAAGCGGCAGGGGAGGACGAGCAGTACTTC. The whole variable domain, remainder taken from reference TRBV11-2 and TRBJ2-7, is EAGVAQSPRYKIIEKRQSVAFWCNPISGHATLYWYQQILGQGPKLLIQFQNNGVVDDSQLPKDRFSAERLKGVDSTLKIQPAKLEDSAVYLCASKAAGEDEQYFGPGTRLTVT.

This clonotype has a count of ten or more. The rearrangement joins TRBV29-1 to TRBJ1-2; TRBD1 might be the D (5 bases). The germline CDR1 and CDR2 sequences are SQVTM and ANQGSEA. This CDR3 is 11 amino acids long. CDR3 sequence reads: CTEGEGIGYTF. DNA for the CDR3: TGCACGGAAGGGGAGGGTATAGGCTACACCTTC. Full variable domain (remainder filled in from reference TRBV29-1 and TRBJ1-2): SAVISQKPSRDICQRGTSLTIQCQVDSQVTMMFWYRQQPGQSLTLIATANQGSEATYESGFVIDKFPISRPNLTFSTLTVSNMSPEDSSIYLCTEGEGIGYTFGSGTRLTVV.

This clonotype was seen at least ten times. V gene TRBV6-5 combines with J gene TRBJ1-6, with a possible D match to TRBD1 (5 bases). Germline CDR1 reads MNHEY; CDR2 reads SVGAGI. V lost 8 bases to trimming and J lost 9 bases, with 17 bases between them. The CDR3 runs 14 residues. CDR3: CASSGGGVISPLHF. The CDR3 nucleotides read TGTGCCAGCTCGGGGGGTGGCGTTATTTCACCCCTCCACTTT.